Each of the 21 T cell receptor beta chains below was sequenced from the same sample in a study of shared clonotypes between healthy human individuals. Repertoires were generated with immunoSEQ multiplex PCR, while TCRdb's copy carries only in-frame clones and drops some. The sample records around 510,000 clones, 90% to 97% being singletons. Material: naive CD4+ T cells sorted from blood. The subset is: CD45RA+ positively selected. These receptors were collected from a young woman in good health.

The genes are TRBV18 and TRBJ1-4; D ambiguous. Germline CDR1 reads KGHSH; CDR2 reads LQKENI. The V end was cut by 0 bases, the J end by 4 bases, with 15 bases between. This CDR3 has 17 amino acids. This CDR3 reads CASSPPDQNRNNEKLFF. As DNA, the CDR3 is TGTGCCAGCTCACCACCAGATCAAAACAGAAATAATGAAAAACTGTTTTTT.

The V call is TRBV28, the J call TRBJ2-7; D uncertain. CDR1 is MDHEN and CDR2 is SYDVKM in the germline V gene. The CDR3 spans 15 residues. The V end lost 3 bases, the J end lost 2 bases, and 14 bases lay between the germline ends. As DNA, the CDR3 is TGTGCCAGCAGTTTCCAGACCGTAACCCCCTACGAGCAGTACTTC. It codes for CASSFQTVTPYEQYF. Based on the CDR3 plus reference TRBV28 and TRBJ2-7, the full variable domain is DVKVTQSSRYLVKRTGEKVFLECVQDMDHENMFWYRQDPGLGLRLIYFSYDVKMKEKGDIPEGYSVSREKKERFSLILESASTNQTSMYLCASSFQTVTPYEQYFGPGTRLTVT.

A single count supports this clone. The chain combines TRBV30 with TRBJ1-2; D might be TRBD1 (5 bases). V was trimmed by 5 bases and J by 0 bases, leaving 16 bases between them. The CDR3 extends over 15 amino acids. Germline lookup yields CDR1 GTSNPN and CDR2 SVGIG (reference sequence). The DNA for the CDR3 is TGTGCCTGGCCTTCCCGCAGGGCTTCTAACTATGGCTACACCTTC. Protein product: CAWPSRRASNYGYTF.

The chain joins TRBV19 to TRBJ2-7, with D possibly TRBD1 on 6 matching bases. This CDR3 contains 16 residues. Germline-derived CDR1 and CDR2 are LNHDA and SQIVND (reference sequence). With 0 bases removed from V and 5 bases from J, the gap between germline ends came to 17 bases. CDR3: CASSIDAAWGQDEQYF. The CDR3 DNA follows: TGTGCCAGTAGTATAGATGCGGCTTGGGGGCAGGACGAGCAGTACTTC.

V is TRBV5-1 and J is TRBJ2-1; 16 nucleotides agree with TRBD2. CDR3 length: 18 residues. Germline V gene sequence: CDR1 SGHRS, CDR2 YFSETQ. V shed 4 bases, J shed 7 bases, and the junction held 11 bases outside the gene matches. In nucleotides, the CDR3 is TGCGCCAGCAGCGCCGGGACTAGCGGGAGGGCCGGTTTAAATGAGCAGTTCTTC. Its translation is CASSAGTSGRAGLNEQFF. The full variable domain, in which reference TRBV5-1 and TRBJ2-1 provide the parts outside the CDR3, is KAGVTQTPRYLIKTRGQQVTLSCSPISGHRSVSWYQQTPGQGLQFLFEYFSETQRNKGNFPGRFSGRQFSNSRSEMNVSTLELGDSALYLCASSAGTSGRAGLNEQFFGPGTRLTVL.

This rearrangement joins TRBV6-5 to TRBJ1-2, with 7 bases that match TRBD1. Germline V lookup: CDR1 MNHEY, CDR2 SVGAGI. The length of the CDR3 is 12 residues. V lost 6 bases and J lost 8; bases outside the gene matches: 6. CDR3 nucleotides: TGTGCCAGCAGGCTTACAGGGGTCGGCTACACCTTC. Its protein is CASRLTGVGYTF.

V usage is TRBV19 and J usage is TRBJ2-7; D possibly corresponds to TRBD2 (6 bases). This CDR3 contains 15 residues. Trimming stripped 3 bases from V and 5 bases from J, with 17 bases between. Looked up from germline, CDR1 is LNHDA and CDR2 is SQIVND (reference sequence). The CDR3 is CASSIRPGVFNEQYF. DNA of the CDR3: TGTGCCAGTAGTATTAGACCGGGAGTGTTTAACGAGCAGTACTTC.

This clone has just one count. The chain links TRBV19 to TRBJ2-5, with D perhaps TRBD2 (5 bases). Germline loops: CDR1 LNHDA, CDR2 SQIVND (reference sequence). Trimming removed 4 bases from V and 5 bases from J, with 14 bases in between. This CDR3 has 14 residues. The CDR3 protein is CASSTRPPGETQYF. CDR3 nucleotide sequence: TGTGCCAGTAGTACCCGGCCCCCGGGGGAGACCCAGTACTTC.

This clone has more than one count but fewer than ten. The rearrangement joins TRBV2 to TRBJ1-2; maybe TRBD1 (6 bases). Germline CDR1 and CDR2: SNHLY and FYNNEI. Deletions cut 8 bases from V and 6 bases from J, with 16 bases between. The CDR3 is 13 amino acids. This CDR3 is CASAKETGNGYTF. As DNA, the CDR3 is TGTGCCAGCGCCAAAGAGACAGGCAATGGCTACACCTTC.

The chain has TRBV10-3 and TRBJ2-3; D is unclear. Trimming stripped 0 bases from V and 4 bases from J, with 14 bases between. CDR3 length equals 16 residues. CDR1 is ENHRY, CDR2 SYGVKD, per germline. The CDR3 is CAISESMDGLPDTQYF. The CDR3 nucleotides are TGTGCCATCAGTGAGTCGATGGATGGCCTGCCAGATACGCAGTATTTT.

In its sample, this clone was seen a few times. The chain links TRBV19 to TRBJ1-5; D gene uncertain. Germline CDR1 reads LNHDA; CDR2 reads SQIVND (reference sequence). This CDR3 contains 14 residues. Trimming took 6 bases from V and 0 from J, leaving 9 bases between them. CDR3 residues: CASRGIYSNQPQHF. In DNA form, the CDR3 reads TGTGCCAGTAGGGGGATCTATAGCAATCAGCCCCAGCATTTT.

CDR3: CASSPTAYGYTF. The CDR3 DNA follows: TGTGCCAGCAGCCCTACAGCGTATGGCTACACCTTC. V and J are TRBV7-8 and TRBJ1-2, with unresolved D. Germline CDR1 reads SGHVS; CDR2 reads FQNEAQ. The CDR3 sequence is 12 residues long. The ends were cut back, 5 bases at V and 5 bases at J, with 9 bases in the middle.

The rearrangement uses TRBV13 and TRBJ2-7; 7 nucleotides align to TRBD1. CDR1 and CDR2 (germline): PRHDT, FYEKMQ (reference sequence). The ends lost 4 bases at V and 2 bases at J; junction bases unmatched: 2. This CDR3 is 13 amino acids long. CDR3 coding DNA: TGTGCCAGCAGCTGGACAGGAGCCTACGAGCAGTACTTC. Translated, it gives CASSWTGAYEQYF.

This chain joins TRBV11-2 and TRBJ1-2; 10 bases are shared with TRBD1. Germline CDR1 is SGHAT and CDR2 is FQNNGV. V trimming: 0 bases; J trimming: 8 bases; junction bases outside the gene matches: 3. The CDR3 runs to 14 residues. This CDR3 is CASSLEGQGYGYTF. The CDR3 DNA sequence: TGTGCCAGCAGCTTAGAGGGACAGGGGTACGGCTACACCTTC.

The V call is TRBV1, the J call TRBJ2-3; TRBD1, the table's D call, lacks a check against the DNA. TRBV1 represents a pseudogene. CDR3 length: 18 residues. CDR3 nucleotide sequence: TGCACCAGCAGCCAACGCACAGGGGACCGAAACCCCACAGATACGCAGTATTTT. It translates to CTSSQRTGDRNPTDTQYF.

The V gene is TRBV19, the J gene TRBJ2-1, with a tentative D call TRBD2 (6 bases). Germline V gene sequence: CDR1 LNHDA, CDR2 SQIVND (reference sequence). This CDR3 spans 18 amino acids. Trimming cost V 3 bases and J 3 bases, with 21 bases left between them. Here the CDR3 reads CASSINRPYGSIYNEQFF. In nucleotides, the CDR3 is TGTGCCAGTAGTATCAACCGGCCTTACGGGAGCATCTACAATGAGCAGTTCTTC. The full variable domain, rest sourced from reference TRBV19 and TRBJ2-1, is DGGITQSPKYLFRKEGQNVTLSCEQNLNHDAMYWYRQDPGQGLRLIYYSQIVNDFQKGDIAEGYSVSREKKESFPLTVTSAQKNPTAFYLCASSINRPYGSIYNEQFFGPGTRLTVL.

The chain combines TRBV9 with TRBJ2-5; 8 nucleotides agree with TRBD2. Germline-derived CDR1 and CDR2 are SGDLS and YYNGEE. The CDR3 loop spans 17 amino acids. V was clipped by 2 bases and J by 1 base; unmatched bases: 10. The CDR3 nucleotides read TGTGCCAGCAGCGTGGGTGGCGTTAGCGGGGTCCAAGAGACCCAGTACTTC. Encoded protein: CASSVGGVSGVQETQYF. Drawing the rest from reference TRBV9 and TRBJ2-5, the complete variable domain is DSGVTQTPKHLITATGQRVTLRCSPRSGDLSVYWYQQSLDQGLQFLIQYYNGEERAKGNILERFSAQQFPDLHSELNLSSLELGDSALYFCASSVGGVSGVQETQYFGPGTRLLVL.

The genes are TRBV5-1 and TRBJ2-5, with D possibly being TRBD2 (6 bases). Trimming took off 2 bases at V and 5 bases at J, with 16 bases between the two ends. This CDR3 comprises 15 residues. In germline, CDR1 is SGHRS, CDR2 YFSETQ. In nucleotides, the CDR3 is TGCGCCAGCAGCTTTGGGACTCCCGTTTGGGAGACCCAGTACTTC. Amino acids: CASSFGTPVWETQYF.

The chain recombines TRBV5-1 with TRBJ2-1; 8 bases map to TRBD1. Germline V lookup: CDR1 SGHRS, CDR2 YFSETQ. Trimming at V came to 3 bases and at J to 0 bases, leaving 11 bases not matched to a gene. CDR3 size: 18 residues. The CDR3 protein is CASSYGQGKRSSYNEQFF. For the CDR3, the DNA is TGCGCCAGCAGCTACGGACAGGGCAAGAGAAGCTCCTACAATGAGCAGTTCTTC.

The chain carries TRBV28 and TRBJ2-3; tentatively, D is TRBD1 or TRBD2 (5 bases each). This CDR3 spans 19 amino acids. Germline loops: CDR1 MDHEN, CDR2 SYDVKM. The V end was cut by 4 bases, the J end by 2 bases, with 25 bases between. The CDR3 sequence: CASSSPPGASRKLTDTQYF. The CDR3 DNA follows: TGTGCCAGCAGTTCCCCCCCTGGGGCTAGCAGAAAACTCACAGATACGCAGTATTTT.

Worth noting for this clone: Other nucleotide sequences from this sample produce the same CDR3. The J gene is TRBJ2-3, the V gene TRBV7-9; D is unresolved. The CDR3 consists of 12 residues. Looked up from germline, CDR1 is SEHNR and CDR2 is FQNEAQ (reference sequence). V was cut by 1 base and J by 6 bases, with 5 bases left in between. CDR3 nucleotides: TGTGCCAGCAGCTTAGTTGGGGATACGCAGTATTTT. Its translation: CASSLVGDTQYF.